Presented here are 25 T cell receptor beta chains from one specimen sequenced in a study of CD8+CD57+ T cells in acquired aplastic anemia. TCR beta VDJ and CDR3 profiles were obtained from a genomic DNA template. MiXCR was run by TCRdb on the reads, yielding one entry per CDR3 protein. This sample yields 250,000 to 350,000 distinct CDR3 sequences, of which 50% to 65% are seen a single time; 1.3% belongs to the top ten. Individuals selected for sequencing had exhibited CD8+CD57+ cell expansion on flow cytometry. Sequenced: sorted CD4+, CD8+, or CD8+CD57+ T cells (not recorded which) from PBMCs. The receptors shown here come from a human donor with aplastic anemia.

The rearrangement links TRBV7-9 to TRBJ1-1; D is ambiguous. Germline V CDR1 and CDR2: SEHNR, FQNEAQ (reference sequence). The CDR3 length is 14 residues. Trimming removed 5 bases at V and 4 bases at J, with 14 bases between. Written as DNA, the CDR3 is TGTGCCAGCAGCGTCGAAGACGGCGGCACTGAAGCTTTCTTT. Residues: CASSVEDGGTEAFF.

The chain recombines TRBV18 with TRBJ1-3; D not resolved. CDR1 and CDR2 from the germline V gene are KGHSH and LQKENI. V was cut by 2 bases and J by 7 bases, with 15 bases left in between. The CDR3 has 15 amino acids. In nucleotides, the CDR3 is TGTGCCAGCTCACCAGGACTGGCCTCTAGGAACACCATATATTTT. It yields the protein CASSPGLASRNTIYF.

This clonotype was counted at least ten times. The rearrangement links TRBV18 to TRBJ2-1; weak D call: TRBD2 (5 bases). Germline V gene lookup returns CDR1 KGHSH and CDR2 LQKENI. CDR3 length equals 13 residues. V gave up 3 bases and J gave up 7 bases, with 10 bases separating them. This CDR3 is CASSPGGGNEQFF. CDR3 coding DNA: TGTGCCAGCTCACCTGGAGGCGGGAATGAGCAGTTCTTC.

The rearrangement joins TRBV20-1 to TRBJ2-1; TRBD1 agrees at 7 bases. V lost 1 base and J lost 4; bases outside the gene matches: 13. Germline V gene data show CDR1 as DFQATT and CDR2 as SNEGSKA (reference sequence). This CDR3 has 17 residues. CDR3: CSARVAATGAQYNEQFF. CDR3 in DNA: TGCAGTGCTAGAGTGGCAGCCACAGGGGCCCAATACAATGAGCAGTTCTTC.

At least ten counts were recorded for this clonotype. The V gene is TRBV12-3 or TRBV12-4, the J gene TRBJ1-6; D ambiguous. The length of the CDR3 is 11 residues. V was clipped by 0 bases and J by 13 bases, with 4 bases between them. The CDR3 nucleotides are TGTGCCAGCAGTTTAGCGGCGCCCCTCCACTTT. It specifies CASSLAAPLHF.

The chain uses TRBV20-1 and TRBJ2-6; the D gene is possibly TRBD2 (5 bases). The CDR3 is 14 residues long. Per germline, CDR1 DFQATT and CDR2 SNEGSKA (reference sequence). The V gene lost 0 bases and the J gene lost 12 bases, with 15 bases spanning the gap. CDR3 protein: CSARDLRGNSVLTF. CDR3 DNA sequence: TGCAGTGCTAGAGATCTCCGGGGTAATAGCGTCCTGACTTTC.

Regarding this clonotype: This may stem from a read error, because a much larger clone lies one nucleotide away. As the CDR3 is not closed by the conserved phenylalanine or tryptophan, this likely results from a read error. Here the CDR3 reads CASSRTPTGIRETQYL. The DNA of the CDR3 is TGTGCCAGCAGCCGAACACCTACAGGGATTCGAGAGACCCAGTACCTC. V usage is TRBV9 and J usage is TRBJ2-5, with D tentatively TRBD1 (6 bases). The CDR3 sequence is 16 residues long. Trimming removed 4 bases at V and 4 bases at J, with 20 bases between. Germline values: CDR1 SGDLS, CDR2 YYNGEE.

This clonotype appeared a few times. The V call is TRBV10-3, the J call TRBJ2-7; the match to TRBD1 covers 7 bases. This CDR3 spans 13 amino acids. Germline values: CDR1 ENHRY, CDR2 SYGVKD. V lost 4 bases and J lost 4; bases outside the gene matches: 4. The CDR3 DNA follows: TGTGCCATCAGTGCCGGGACAGCTTACGAGCAGTACTTC. It yields the protein CAISAGTAYEQYF.

This clonotype appeared many times. This chain joins TRBV6-5 and TRBJ1-3; TRBD1 aligns across 7 bases. This CDR3 region has 15 residues. Germline CDR1 reads MNHEY; CDR2 reads SVGAGI. Trimming removed 4 bases from V and 6 bases from J; junction bases left unmatched: 9. CDR3 nucleotide sequence: TGTGCCAGCAGTTCCACCGACAGGGTACCAAACACCATATATTTT. As protein: CASSSTDRVPNTIYF.

The chain recombines TRBV7-2 with TRBJ2-7; D unresolved. CDR3 length equals 14 residues. Germline lookup yields CDR1 SGHTA and CDR2 FQGNSA. The V end was cut by 1 base, the J end by 2 bases, with 9 bases between. The DNA for the CDR3 is TGTGCCAGCAGCTTAGTCCCCCTACCCTACGAGCAGTACTTC. This codes for CASSLVPLPYEQYF.

This rearrangement joins TRBV7-2 to TRBJ2-1; possibly TRBD2 for D (6 bases). The V end lost 3 bases, the J end lost 2 bases, and 11 bases lay between the germline ends. The CDR3 runs to 15 residues. The germline gives CDR1 SGHTA, CDR2 FQGNSA. CDR3 sequence: CASSLLALTYNEQFF. The CDR3 nucleotides read TGTGCCAGCAGCTTGCTAGCGCTCACCTACAATGAGCAGTTCTTC.

This clonotype was observed at least ten times. V is TRBV6-4 and J is TRBJ2-7; D ambiguous. Germline CDR1 and CDR2: MRHNA and SNTAGT. Between the trimmed V and J ends, which lost 3 bases and 6 bases, there was a span of 12 bases. The CDR3 has 13 amino acids. The CDR3 region is CASSETRLREQYF. In DNA, the CDR3 is TGTGCCAGCAGTGAAACTCGACTCCGCGAGCAGTACTTC.

The chain carries TRBV20-1 and TRBJ2-3; D is tentatively TRBD1 or TRBD2 (6 bases each). V gave up 6 bases and J gave up 2 bases, with 12 bases separating them. CDR1 DFQATT and CDR2 SNEGSKA come from the germline V gene (reference sequence). The CDR3 length is 13 residues. In DNA form, the CDR3 reads TGCAGTGCCTGGGGGGCCACCACAGATACGCAGTATTTT. It is translated as CSAWGATTDTQYF.

This chain connects TRBV7-2 to TRBJ2-6; TRBD2 might be the D (7 bases). V lost 0 bases and J lost 3, with 9 bases in between. The CDR3 spans 16 residues. Germline V gene sequence: CDR1 SGHTA, CDR2 FQGNSA. CDR3 bases: TGTGCCAGCAGCTTAGCAGGGGGGGTTGGGGCCAACGTCCTGACTTTC. It yields the protein CASSLAGGVGANVLTF.

The CDR3 here is CASSRGGGGGTQYF. The CDR3 bases are TGTGCCAGCAGCCGAGGGGGTGGTGGAGGTACGCAGTATTTT. The J gene is TRBJ2-3, the V gene TRBV7-2; TRBD1 might be the D (6 bases). This CDR3 contains 14 residues. Trimming took off 5 bases at V and 8 bases at J, with 17 bases between the two ends. CDR1 and CDR2 from the germline V gene are SGHTA and FQGNSA.

V usage is TRBV12-3 or TRBV12-4 and J usage is TRBJ2-3; the D is unclear. Trimming cost V 4 bases and J 4 bases, with 12 bases left between them. The CDR3 has 14 residues. The CDR3 is CASSSVWAPDTQYF. CDR3 DNA sequence: TGTGCCAGCAGTTCCGTCTGGGCACCAGATACGCAGTATTTT.

The rearrangement uses TRBV9 and TRBJ1-6; D not certain. Per germline, CDR1 SGDLS and CDR2 YYNGEE. The CDR3 loop spans 16 amino acids. Trimming removed 0 bases at V and 9 bases at J, with 16 bases between. Written as DNA, the CDR3 is TGTGCCAGCAGCGTAGGGCCGGCGCAAGCTGCTTCACCCCTCCACTTT. The encoded protein is CASSVGPAQAASPLHF. Looking up the rest from reference TRBV9 and TRBJ1-6 gives the full variable domain: DSGVTQTPKHLITATGQRVTLRCSPRSGDLSVYWYQQSLDQGLQFLIQYYNGEERAKGNILERFSAQQFPDLHSELNLSSLELGDSALYFCASSVGPAQAASPLHFGNGTRLTVT.

This clonotype occurred many times. The chain recombines TRBV7-8 with TRBJ2-1; D is possibly TRBD1 (6 bases). CDR1 is SGHVS, CDR2 FQNEAQ, per germline. The CDR3 sequence is 15 residues long. Deletions cut 5 bases from V and 6 bases from J, with 17 bases between. The chain's CDR3 is CASSTPGAATNEQFF. The CDR3, as DNA: TGTGCCAGCAGCACCCCAGGGGCCGCAACCAATGAGCAGTTCTTC.

The DNA of the CDR3 is TGCAGTGCTAGGGTCCTAGCGGACCACAATGAGCAGTTCTTC. Encoded protein: CSARVLADHNEQFF. The chain carries TRBV20-1 and TRBJ2-1; 7 bases agree with TRBD2. The CDR3 runs 14 residues. Trimming removed 3 bases from V and 5 bases from J; junction bases left unmatched: 7. Germline CDR1 reads DFQATT; CDR2 reads SNEGSKA (reference sequence).

V and J are TRBV6-5 and TRBJ1-5, with no clear D. Germline assignment: CDR1 MNHEY and CDR2 SVGAGI. This CDR3 region has 15 residues. The V end was cut by 2 bases, the J end by 0 bases, with 8 bases between. CDR3 bases: TGTGCCAGCAGTTACAGGGAATATAGCAATCAGCCCCAGCATTTT. Translation: CASSYREYSNQPQHF.

This clonotype occurred many times. This chain uses TRBV5-1 with TRBJ1-1, with D possibly matching TRBD1 (6 bases). Germline CDR1 is SGHRS and CDR2 is YFSETQ. The CDR3 extends over 13 amino acids. V was trimmed by 0 bases and J by 6 bases, leaving 9 bases between them. CDR3: CASSLDRGAEAFF. The CDR3 DNA reads TGCGCCAGCAGCTTGGATAGGGGGGCTGAAGCTTTCTTT.

The genes are TRBV20-1 and TRBJ1-6; no definite D call. This CDR3 contains 13 residues. Per germline, CDR1 DFQATT and CDR2 SNEGSKA (reference sequence). CDR3 nucleotides: TGCAGCGCCGATATGATTTCAAATTCACCCCTCCACTTT. As protein: CSADMISNSPLHF.

CDR3 coding DNA: TGTGCCACCAGCAGAACCGGACCGGAATCCTACGAGCAGTACTTC. It is translated as CATSRTGPESYEQYF. V usage is TRBV15 and J usage is TRBJ2-7; D remains unclear. Germline lookup yields CDR1 LNHNV and CDR2 YYDKDF (reference sequence). This CDR3 spans 15 amino acids. With 2 bases removed from V and 1 base from J, the gap between germline ends came to 12 bases.

V is TRBV20-1 and J is TRBJ2-1, with TRBD2 as a possible D gene (6 bases). V lost 3 bases and J lost 5, with 17 bases in between. Germline values: CDR1 DFQATT, CDR2 SNEGSKA (reference sequence). This CDR3 region has 15 residues. In DNA, the CDR3 is TGCAGTGCTAGTAAAGGAGGGAGGATGGACAATGAGCAGTTCTTC. Its protein is CSASKGGRMDNEQFF.

Only a few counts were recorded for this clonotype. The V gene is TRBV7-8, the J gene TRBJ2-7; D perhaps matches TRBD1 (5 bases). The germline V and J ends were trimmed by 1 base and 7 bases, with 14 bases remaining between them. Germline V gives CDR1 SGHVS, CDR2 FQNEAQ. The CDR3 runs to 14 residues. CDR3 in DNA: TGTGCCAGCAGCTTAGGCATCCTCGGACAAGAGCAGTACTTC. It translates to CASSLGILGQEQYF.